At least ten counts were recorded for the clone carrying this TCR beta chain. As yet, its antigen is unknown. Time point indicated: persistent/refractory GD, antithyroid drugs over 5 years with positive TRAb. RNA isolated from PBMCs was used to make the TCR library. Through Arm-PCR of CDR3 regions and iRepertoire HTBI primers, TCR beta libraries were built. Methods used by the authors: Spanning all samples, the identified segments comprised some 60 TRBV and around 13 TRBJ. TCRdb reprocessed the multiplex PCR reads with MiXCR, giving one entry per CDR3 protein. For this entry, the V and J calls and clone size follow TCRdb and not the study's own pipeline. The sample lists approximately 350,000 distinct CDR3 sequences; roughly 20% were seen once. This sample is drawn from a study of regulatory T cells in long-lasting Graves disease. The CDR3 extends over 16 amino acids. J gave up 2 bases and V 5 bases, and 6 bases lay outside the gene matches.

Points from the study as a whole: Compared with new cases, persistent Graves' patients showed reduced TCR diversity. Thyroid tissue was not sampled; only peripheral blood was. Persistent patients shared more public clonotypes (roughly 2,800) than new patients (approximately 970).

The TCR was taken from a woman between 40 and 55 years old with Graves disease. This rearrangement joins TRBV12-3 or TRBV12-4 to TRBJ1-5, with 10 nucleotides matching TRBD1. Sequencing used peripheral blood mononuclear cells (PBMCs), obtained when the disease was refractory, from a patient treated with antithyroid drugs. The CDR3 here is CASSRQTGGGNQPQHF. Written as DNA, the CDR3 is TGTGCCAGCAGTCGGCAGACAGGGGGCGGCAATCAGCCCCAGCATTTT.